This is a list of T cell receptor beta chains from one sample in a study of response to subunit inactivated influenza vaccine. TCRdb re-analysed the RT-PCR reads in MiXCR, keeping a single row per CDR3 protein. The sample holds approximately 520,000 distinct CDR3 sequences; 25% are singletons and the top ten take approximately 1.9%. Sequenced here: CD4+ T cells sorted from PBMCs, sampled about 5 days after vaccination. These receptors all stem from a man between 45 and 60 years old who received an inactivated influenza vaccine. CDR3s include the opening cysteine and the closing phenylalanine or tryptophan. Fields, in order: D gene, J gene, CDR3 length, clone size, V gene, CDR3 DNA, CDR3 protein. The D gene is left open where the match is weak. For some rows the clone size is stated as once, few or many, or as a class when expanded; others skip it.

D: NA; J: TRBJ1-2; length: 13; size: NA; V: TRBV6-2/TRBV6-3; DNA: TGTGCCAGCAGTACAGGGAGGAACTATGGCTACACCTTC; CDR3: CASSTGRNYGYTF
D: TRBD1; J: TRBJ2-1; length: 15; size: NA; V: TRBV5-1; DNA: TGCGCCAGCAGCGAGTGGGGGACAGGCGACAATGAGCAGTTCTTC; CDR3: CASSEWGTGDNEQFF
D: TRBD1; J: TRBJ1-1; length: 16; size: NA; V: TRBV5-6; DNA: TGTGCCAGCAGCTCCATACTTGGGACAGCGAACACTGAAGCTTTCTTT; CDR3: CASSSILGTANTEAFF
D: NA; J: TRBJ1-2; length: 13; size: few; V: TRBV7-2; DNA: TGTGCCAGCAGCTTAACGACAGCTTATGGCTACACCTTC; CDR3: CASSLTTAYGYTF
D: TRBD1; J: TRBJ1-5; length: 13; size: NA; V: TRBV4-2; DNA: TGTGCCAGCAGCCAAGGACAGGGACAGCCCCAGCATTTT; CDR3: CASSQGQGQPQHF
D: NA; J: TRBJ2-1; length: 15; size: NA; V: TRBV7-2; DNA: TGTGCCAGCAGCGGCGGGGGCCATCCCTACAATGAGCAGTTCTTC; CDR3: CASSGGGHPYNEQFF
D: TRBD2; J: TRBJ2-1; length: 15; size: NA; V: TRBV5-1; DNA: TGCGCCAGCAGCATGGGGGGGGGAAATGGCAATGAGCAGTTCTTC; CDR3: CASSMGGGNGNEQFF
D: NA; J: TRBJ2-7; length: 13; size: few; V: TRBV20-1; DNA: TGCAGTGTCCCGGGGGAGACACCCTACGAGCAGTACTTC; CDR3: CSVPGETPYEQYF
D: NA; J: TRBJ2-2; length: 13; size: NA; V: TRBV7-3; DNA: TGTGCCAGCAGCTTAACTTATACCGGGGAGCTGTTTTTT; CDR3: CASSLTYTGELFF
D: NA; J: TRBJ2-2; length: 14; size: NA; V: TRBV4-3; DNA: TGCGCCAGCAGCCTCGACTTGGGGCCCGGGGAGCTGTTTTTT; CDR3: CASSLDLGPGELFF
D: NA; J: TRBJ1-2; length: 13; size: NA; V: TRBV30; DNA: TGTGCCTGGAGAGAACAGGGAAGCTATGGCTACACCTTC; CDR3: CAWREQGSYGYTF
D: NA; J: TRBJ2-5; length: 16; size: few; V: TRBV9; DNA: TGTGCCAGCAGCGTCGCCCTCCGGGACGGTCAAGAGACCCAGTACTTC; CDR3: CASSVALRDGQETQYF
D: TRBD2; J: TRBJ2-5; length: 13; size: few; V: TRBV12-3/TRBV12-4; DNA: TGTGCCAGCAGACTAGCGGGCAAAGAGACCCAGTACTTC; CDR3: CASRLAGKETQYF
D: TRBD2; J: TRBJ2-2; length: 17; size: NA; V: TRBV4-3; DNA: TGCGCCAGCAGCCAAGGAATCGGGGGGAGGGCCACCGGGGAGCTGTTTTTT; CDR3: CASSQGIGGRATGELFF
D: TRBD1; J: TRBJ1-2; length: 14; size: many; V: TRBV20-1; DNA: TGCAGTGCTAGACCCGACAGGGGCCCCTATGGCTACACCTTC; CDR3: CSARPDRGPYGYTF
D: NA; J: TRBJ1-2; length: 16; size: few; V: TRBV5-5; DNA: TGTGCCAGCAGCCCGGCCGGGATCAAAGGAGGCGATGGCTACACCTTC; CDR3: CASSPAGIKGGDGYTF
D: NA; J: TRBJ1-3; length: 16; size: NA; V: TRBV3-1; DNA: TGTGCCAGCAGCCCCTCCGGGACGGTCTCTGGAAACACCATATATTTT; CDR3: CASSPSGTVSGNTIYF
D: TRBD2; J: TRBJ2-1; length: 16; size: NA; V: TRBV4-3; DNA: TGCGCCAGCAGCCAAGGGCTGTTGCGGGGGGGCCATGAGCAGTTCTTC; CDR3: CASSQGLLRGGHEQFF
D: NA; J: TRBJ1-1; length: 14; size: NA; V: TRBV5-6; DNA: TGTGCCAGCAGCTTAGCGACAGGGAACACTGAAGCTTTCTTT; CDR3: CASSLATGNTEAFF
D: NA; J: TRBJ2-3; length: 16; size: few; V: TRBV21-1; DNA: TGTGCCAGCAGCAAAGCTCTAGCGGGGGACACAGATACGCAGTATTTT; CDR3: CASSKALAGDTDTQYF
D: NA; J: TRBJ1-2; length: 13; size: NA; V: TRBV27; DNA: TGTGCCAGCAGTTTCGCGGCAGGGTATGGCTACACCTTC; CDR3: CASSFAAGYGYTF
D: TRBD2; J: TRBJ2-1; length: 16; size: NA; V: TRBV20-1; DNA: TGCAGCCCCGGCAGGGTGACTAGCGGGATCTACAATGAGCAGTTCTTC; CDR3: CSPGRVTSGIYNEQFF
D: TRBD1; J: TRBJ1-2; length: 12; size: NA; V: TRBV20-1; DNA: TGCAGTGTTCCGACAGGGGGATATGGCTACACCTTC; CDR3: CSVPTGGYGYTF
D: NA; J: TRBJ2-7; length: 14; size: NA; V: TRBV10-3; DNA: TGTGCCATCAGGGACAGTGGTTTCTCCTACGAGCAGTACTTC; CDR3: CAIRDSGFSYEQYF
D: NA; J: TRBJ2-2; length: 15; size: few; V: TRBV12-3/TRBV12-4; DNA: TGTGCCAGCAGTTTCAGAAGGACAGTCGCCGGGGAGCTGTTTTTT; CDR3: CASSFRRTVAGELFF
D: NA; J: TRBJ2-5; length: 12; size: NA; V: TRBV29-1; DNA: TGCAGCGCTCTAGAGTACCAAGAGACCCAGTACTTC; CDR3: CSALEYQETQYF
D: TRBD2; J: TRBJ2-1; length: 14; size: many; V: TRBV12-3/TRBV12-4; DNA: TGTGCCATACAGGCGGGGGGGCCCTACAATGAGCAGTTCTTC; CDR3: CAIQAGGPYNEQFF
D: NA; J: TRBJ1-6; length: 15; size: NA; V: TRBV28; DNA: TGTGCCAGCAGTCCCTCCTTTGGGATGCCTTCACCCCTCCACTTT; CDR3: CASSPSFGMPSPLHF
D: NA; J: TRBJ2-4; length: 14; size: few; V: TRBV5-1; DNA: TGCGCCAGCAGCTCCGTCCGGGACACGGGGCCACAGTACTTC; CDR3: CASSSVRDTGPQYF
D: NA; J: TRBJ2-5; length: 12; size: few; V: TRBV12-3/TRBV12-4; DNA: TGTGCCAGCAGCCCCGGCTGGGAGACCCAGTACTTC; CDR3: CASSPGWETQYF
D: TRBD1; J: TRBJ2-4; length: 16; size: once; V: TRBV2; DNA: TGTGCCAGCAGTACTGGACAGGGGGCGATTAGAAACATTCAGTACTTC; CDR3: CASSTGQGAIRNIQYF
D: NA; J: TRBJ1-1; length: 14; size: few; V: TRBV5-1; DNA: TGCGCCAGCAGCTTGGTAGGGGACAAAGGGAAAACTTTCTTT; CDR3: CASSLVGDKGKTFF
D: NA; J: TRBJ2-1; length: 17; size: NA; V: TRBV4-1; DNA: TGCGCCAGCAGCCAAGAAAGTAGGGGTCTCTCCTACAATGAGCAGTTCTTC; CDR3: CASSQESRGLSYNEQFF